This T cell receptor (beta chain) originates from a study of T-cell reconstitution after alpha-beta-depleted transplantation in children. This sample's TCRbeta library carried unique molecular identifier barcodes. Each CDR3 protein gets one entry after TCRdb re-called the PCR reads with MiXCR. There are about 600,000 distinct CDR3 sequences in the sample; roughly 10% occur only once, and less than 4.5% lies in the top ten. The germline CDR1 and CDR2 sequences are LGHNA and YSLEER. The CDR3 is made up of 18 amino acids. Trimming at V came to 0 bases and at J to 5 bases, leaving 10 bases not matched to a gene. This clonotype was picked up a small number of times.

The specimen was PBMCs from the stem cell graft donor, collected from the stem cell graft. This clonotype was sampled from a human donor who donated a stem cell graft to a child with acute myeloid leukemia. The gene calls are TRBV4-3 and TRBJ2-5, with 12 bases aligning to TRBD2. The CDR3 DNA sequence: TGCGCCAGCAGCCAAGATGCTAGCGGGAGGGCCGGGGGGGAGACCCAGTACTTC. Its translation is CASSQDASGRAGGETQYF.